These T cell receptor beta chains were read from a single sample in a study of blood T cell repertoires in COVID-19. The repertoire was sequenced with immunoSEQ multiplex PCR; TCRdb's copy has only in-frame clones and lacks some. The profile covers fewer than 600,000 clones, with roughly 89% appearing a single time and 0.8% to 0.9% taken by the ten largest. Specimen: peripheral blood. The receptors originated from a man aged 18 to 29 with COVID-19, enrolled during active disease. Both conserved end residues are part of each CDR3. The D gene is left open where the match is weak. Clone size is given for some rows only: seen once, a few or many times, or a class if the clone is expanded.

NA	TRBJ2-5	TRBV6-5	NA	TGTGCCGCCCGGGGGACGGCCCAAGAGACCCAGTACTTC	CAARGTAQETQYF
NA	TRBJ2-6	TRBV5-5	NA	TGTGCCAGCAGCTTGACAGTCTCTGGGGCCAACGTCCTGACTTTC	CASSLTVSGANVLTF
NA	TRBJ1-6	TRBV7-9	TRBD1	TGTGCCAGCAGCGAAGGGACAGGGGCACCCCTCCACTTT	CASSEGTGAPLHF
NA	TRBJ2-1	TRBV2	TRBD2	TGTGCCAGCAGGGGACTAGCGGGGGGGCCGTATGAGCAGTTCTTC	CASRGLAGGPYEQFF
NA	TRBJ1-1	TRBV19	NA	TGTGCCAGTAGTATCGGGCAGGGAATAGAGGACACTGAAGCTTTCTTT	CASSIGQGIEDTEAFF
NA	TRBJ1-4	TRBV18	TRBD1	TGTGCCAGCTCACCGCGGACAGGACTTAATGAAAAACTGTTTTTT	CASSPRTGLNEKLFF
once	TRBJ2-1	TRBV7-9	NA	TGTGCCAGCAGAGCCACAGGGAGGGATTACAATGAGCAGTTCTTC	CASRATGRDYNEQFF
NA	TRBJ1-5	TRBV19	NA	TGTGCCAGTAGTATGTTTGGGGCACAACAGGCGCTCAATCAGCCCCAGCATTTT	CASSMFGAQQALNQPQHF
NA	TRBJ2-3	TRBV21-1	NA	NA	CASSKVASGASTDTQYF
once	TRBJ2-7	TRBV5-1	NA	TGCGCCAGCAGCGGGATCGCGGGCGGGTACGAGCAGTACTTC	CASSGIAGGYEQYF
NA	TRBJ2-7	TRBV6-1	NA	TGTGCCAGCAGTGAAGCTCTCCAGGGCTCCTACGAGCAGTACTTC	CASSEALQGSYEQYF
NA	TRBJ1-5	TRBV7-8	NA	TGTGCCAGCAGCTCGTGGGAGGTCGAGAATCAGCCCCAGCATTTT	CASSSWEVENQPQHF
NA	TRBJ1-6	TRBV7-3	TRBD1	TGTGCCAGCAGCTCGGGACAGCATAATTCACCCCTCCACTTT	CASSSGQHNSPLHF
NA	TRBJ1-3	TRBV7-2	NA	TGTGCCAGCAGCTTGCGGAGCTCTGGAAACACCATATATTTT	CASSLRSSGNTIYF
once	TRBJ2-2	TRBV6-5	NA	TGTGCCAGCAGAACAGGTCAGCGCACCGGGGAGCTGTTTTTT	CASRTGQRTGELFF
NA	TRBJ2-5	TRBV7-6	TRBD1	TGTGCCAGCAGCTTACCGGGGACAGACCAAGAGACCCAGTACTTC	CASSLPGTDQETQYF
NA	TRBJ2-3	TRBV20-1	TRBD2	TGCAGTGCTAGTGGGCCTAGCGGGAGCCCCGATACGCAGTATTTT	CSASGPSGSPDTQYF
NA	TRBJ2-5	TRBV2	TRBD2	TGTGCCAGCAGAACCGGGACTAGCGGTACCCGGGGGACCCAGTACTTC	CASRTGTSGTRGTQYF
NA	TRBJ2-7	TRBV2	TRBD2	TGTGCCTGCGGGGGGGCCTTCTACGAGCAGTACTTC	CACGGAFYEQYF
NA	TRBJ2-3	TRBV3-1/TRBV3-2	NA	TGTGCCAGCAGCCAAGATGGGGGGGCGAGGGATACGCAGTATTTT	CASSQDGGARDTQYF
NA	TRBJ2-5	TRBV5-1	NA	TGCGCCAGCAGCTTGGGAGGGCAGCAAGAGACCCAGTACTTC	CASSLGGQQETQYF
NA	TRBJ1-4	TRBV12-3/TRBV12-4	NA	TGTGCCAGCAGTTTCCGGGGGACGGTGTTTTTT	CASSFRGTVFF
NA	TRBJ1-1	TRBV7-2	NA	TGTGCCAGCAGCTCCAATCGACAGAACACTGAAGCTTTCTTT	CASSSNRQNTEAFF
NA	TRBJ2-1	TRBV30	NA	TGTGCCTGGGGGAGTACAGGTTACAATGAGCAGTTCTTC	CAWGSTGYNEQFF
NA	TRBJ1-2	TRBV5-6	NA	TGTGCCAGCAGCTTGTCCAGGATCTATGGCTACACCTTC	CASSLSRIYGYTF
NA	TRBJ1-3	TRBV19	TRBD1	TGTGCCAGTACCAGGGGGACGCCAAACACCATATATTTT	CASTRGTPNTIYF
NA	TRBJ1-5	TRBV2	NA	TGTGCCAGCAGTGAAGCGCGGTCTAGCAATCAGCCCCAGCATTTT	CASSEARSSNQPQHF
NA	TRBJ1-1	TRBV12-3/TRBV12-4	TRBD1	TGTGCCAGCAGTACAGGGGGTGGTACTGAAGCTTTCTTT	CASSTGGGTEAFF
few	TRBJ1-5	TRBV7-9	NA	TGTGCCAGCAGCCGAGACAGCGATCAGCCCCAGCATTTT	CASSRDSDQPQHF
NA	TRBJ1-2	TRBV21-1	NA	TGTGCCAGCAGACCCCTTTGGGAGGACATTCAAGGCTACACCTTC	CASRPLWEDIQGYTF